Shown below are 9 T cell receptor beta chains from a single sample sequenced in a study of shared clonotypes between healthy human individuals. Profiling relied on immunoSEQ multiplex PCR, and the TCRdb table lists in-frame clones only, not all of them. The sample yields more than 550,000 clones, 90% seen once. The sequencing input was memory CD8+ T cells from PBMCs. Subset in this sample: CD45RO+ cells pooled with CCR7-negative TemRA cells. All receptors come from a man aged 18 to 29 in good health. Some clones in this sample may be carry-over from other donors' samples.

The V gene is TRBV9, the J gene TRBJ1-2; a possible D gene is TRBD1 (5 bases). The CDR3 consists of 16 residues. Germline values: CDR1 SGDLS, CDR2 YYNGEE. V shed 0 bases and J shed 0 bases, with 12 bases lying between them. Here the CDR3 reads CASSVAGDGPNYGYTF. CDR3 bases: TGTGCCAGCAGCGTAGCTGGGGACGGACCTAACTATGGCTACACCTTC.

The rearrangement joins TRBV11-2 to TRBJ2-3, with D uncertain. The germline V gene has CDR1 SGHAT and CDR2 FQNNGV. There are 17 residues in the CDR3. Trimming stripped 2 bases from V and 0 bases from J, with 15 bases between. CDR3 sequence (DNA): TGTGCCAGCAGCTTAAGTTACGGCAGAGCTAGCACAGATACGCAGTATTTT. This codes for CASSLSYGRASTDTQYF.

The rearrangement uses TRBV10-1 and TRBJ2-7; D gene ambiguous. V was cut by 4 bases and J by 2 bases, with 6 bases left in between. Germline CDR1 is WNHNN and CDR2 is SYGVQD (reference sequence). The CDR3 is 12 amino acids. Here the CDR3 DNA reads TGCGCCAGCAGTGGGGCGACCTACGAGCAGTACTTC. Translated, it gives CASSGATYEQYF.

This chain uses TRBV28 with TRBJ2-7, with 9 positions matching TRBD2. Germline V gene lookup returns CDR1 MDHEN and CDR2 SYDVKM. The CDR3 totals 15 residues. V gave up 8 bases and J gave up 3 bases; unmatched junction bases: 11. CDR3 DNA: TGTGCCAGCCGGCCCGCTCTAGCGGGGCTCTACGAGCAGTACTTC. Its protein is CASRPALAGLYEQYF.

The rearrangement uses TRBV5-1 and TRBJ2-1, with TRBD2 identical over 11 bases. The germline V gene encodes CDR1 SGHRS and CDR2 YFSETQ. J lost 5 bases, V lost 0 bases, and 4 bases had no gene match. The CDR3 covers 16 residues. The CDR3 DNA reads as TGCGCCAGCAGCTTGGCACTAGCGGGAGCCAACAATGAGCAGTTCTTC. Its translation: CASSLALAGANNEQFF. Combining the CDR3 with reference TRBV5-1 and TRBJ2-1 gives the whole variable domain KAGVTQTPRYLIKTRGQQVTLSCSPISGHRSVSWYQQTPGQGLQFLFEYFSETQRNKGNFPGRFSGRQFSNSRSEMNVSTLELGDSALYLCASSLALAGANNEQFFGPGTRLTVL.

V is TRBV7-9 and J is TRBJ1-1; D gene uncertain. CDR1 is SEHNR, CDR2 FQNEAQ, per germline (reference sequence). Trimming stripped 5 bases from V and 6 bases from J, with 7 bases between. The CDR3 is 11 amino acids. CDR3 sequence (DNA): TGTGCCAGCAGCCCCCAGCCTGAAGCTTTCTTT. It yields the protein CASSPQPEAFF.

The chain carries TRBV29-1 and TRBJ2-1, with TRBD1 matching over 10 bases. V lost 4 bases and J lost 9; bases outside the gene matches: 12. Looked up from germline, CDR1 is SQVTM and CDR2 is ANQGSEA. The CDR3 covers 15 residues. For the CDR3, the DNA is TGCAGCGTTGTTACGTCGACAGGGGGCTACGGTGAGCAGTTCTTC. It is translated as CSVVTSTGGYGEQFF.

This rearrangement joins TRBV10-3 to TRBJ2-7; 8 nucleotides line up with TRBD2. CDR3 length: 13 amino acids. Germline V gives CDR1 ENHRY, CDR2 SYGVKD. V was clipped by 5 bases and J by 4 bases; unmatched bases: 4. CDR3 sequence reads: CAISPGLEYEQYF. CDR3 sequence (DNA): TGTGCCATCAGTCCGGGACTAGAATACGAGCAGTACTTC.

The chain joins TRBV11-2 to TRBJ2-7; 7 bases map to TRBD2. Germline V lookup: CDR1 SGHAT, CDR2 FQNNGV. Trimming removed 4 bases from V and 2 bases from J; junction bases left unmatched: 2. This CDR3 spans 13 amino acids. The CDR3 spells CASSWGTTYEQYF. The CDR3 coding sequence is TGTGCCAGCAGCTGGGGGACTACCTACGAGCAGTACTTC.